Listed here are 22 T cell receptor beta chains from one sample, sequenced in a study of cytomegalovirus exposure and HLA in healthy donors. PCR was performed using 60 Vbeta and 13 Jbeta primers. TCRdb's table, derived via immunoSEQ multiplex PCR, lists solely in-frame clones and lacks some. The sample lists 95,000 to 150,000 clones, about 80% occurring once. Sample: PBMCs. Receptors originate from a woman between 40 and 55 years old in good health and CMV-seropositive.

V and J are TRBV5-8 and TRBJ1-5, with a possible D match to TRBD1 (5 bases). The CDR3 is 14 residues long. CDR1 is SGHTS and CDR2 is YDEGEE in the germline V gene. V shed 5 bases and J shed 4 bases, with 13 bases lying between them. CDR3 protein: CASRSAGPNQPQHF. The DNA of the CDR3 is TGTGCCAGCAGGTCGGCGGGGCCGAATCAGCCCCAGCATTTT.

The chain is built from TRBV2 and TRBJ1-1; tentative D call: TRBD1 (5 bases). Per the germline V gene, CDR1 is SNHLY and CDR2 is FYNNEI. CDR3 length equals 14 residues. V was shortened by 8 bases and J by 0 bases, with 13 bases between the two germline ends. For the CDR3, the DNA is TGTGCCAGCGAGACAGTTTCGGTGAACACTGAAGCTTTCTTT. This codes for CASETVSVNTEAFF.

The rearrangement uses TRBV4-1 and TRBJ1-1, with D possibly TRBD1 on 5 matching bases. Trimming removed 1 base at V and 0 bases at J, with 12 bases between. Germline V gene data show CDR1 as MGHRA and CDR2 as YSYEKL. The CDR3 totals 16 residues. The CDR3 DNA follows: TGCGCCAGCAGCCAAGTTAAACAGGTGCTGAACACTGAAGCTTTCTTT. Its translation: CASSQVKQVLNTEAFF.

This CDR3 reads CAKSNFCPIKAFF. The CDR3 nucleotides are TGTGCAAAGTCTAACTTCTGCCCCATTAAGGCTTTCTTT. The V and J genes are TRBV12-2 and TRBJ1-1. TRBV12-2 is marked as a pseudogene. This CDR3 comprises 13 residues.

The chain's CDR3 is CASSALTSFSYEQYF. The DNA of the CDR3 is TGTGCCAGCTCAGCCTTGACTAGCTTCTCCTACGAGCAGTACTTC. The rearrangement links TRBV18 to TRBJ2-7; 7 bases line up with TRBD2. Unmatched junction bases numbered 7, after V lost 5 bases and J lost 0 bases. The length of the CDR3 is 15 residues. Looked up from germline, CDR1 is KGHSH and CDR2 is LQKENI.

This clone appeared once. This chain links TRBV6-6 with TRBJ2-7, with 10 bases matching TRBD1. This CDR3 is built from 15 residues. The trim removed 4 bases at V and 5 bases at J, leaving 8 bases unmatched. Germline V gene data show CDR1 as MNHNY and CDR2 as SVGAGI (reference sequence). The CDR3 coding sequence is TGTGCCAGCAGTTTCCCGACAGGGGGCTACAACGAGCAGTACTTC. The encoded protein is CASSFPTGGYNEQYF.

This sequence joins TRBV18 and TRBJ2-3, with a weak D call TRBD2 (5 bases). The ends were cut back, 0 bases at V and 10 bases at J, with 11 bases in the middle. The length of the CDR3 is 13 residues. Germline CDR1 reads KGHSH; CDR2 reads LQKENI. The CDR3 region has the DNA TGTGCCAGCTCACCACCCGATGGAGGATCGCAGTATTTT. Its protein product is CASSPPDGGSQYF.

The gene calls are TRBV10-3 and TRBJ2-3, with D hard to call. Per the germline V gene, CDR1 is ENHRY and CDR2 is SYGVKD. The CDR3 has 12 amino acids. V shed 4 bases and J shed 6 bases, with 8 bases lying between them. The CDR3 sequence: CAISGQRDTQYF. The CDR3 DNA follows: TGTGCCATCAGTGGCCAACGGGATACGCAGTATTTT.

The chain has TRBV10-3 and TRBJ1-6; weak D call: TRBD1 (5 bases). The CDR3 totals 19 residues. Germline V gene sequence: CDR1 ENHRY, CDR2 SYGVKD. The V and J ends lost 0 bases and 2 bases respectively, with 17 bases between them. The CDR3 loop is CAISESPDITIPYNSPLHF. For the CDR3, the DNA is TGTGCCATCAGTGAGTCGCCGGACATAACTATCCCCTATAATTCACCCCTCCACTTT.

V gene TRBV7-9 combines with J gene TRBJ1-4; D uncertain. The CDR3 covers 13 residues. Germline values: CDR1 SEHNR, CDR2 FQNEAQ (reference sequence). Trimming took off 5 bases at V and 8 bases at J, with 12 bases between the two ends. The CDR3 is CASSPPPREKLFF. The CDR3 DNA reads TGTGCCAGCAGCCCGCCCCCGAGAGAAAAACTGTTTTTT.

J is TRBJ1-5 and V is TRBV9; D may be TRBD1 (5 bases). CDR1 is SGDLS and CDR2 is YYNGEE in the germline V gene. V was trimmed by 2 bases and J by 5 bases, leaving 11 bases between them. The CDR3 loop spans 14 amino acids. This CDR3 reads CASSVGGYDQPQHF. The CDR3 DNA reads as TGTGCCAGCAGCGTTGGGGGGTACGATCAGCCCCAGCATTTT. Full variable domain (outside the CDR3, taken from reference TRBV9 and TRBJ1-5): DSGVTQTPKHLITATGQRVTLRCSPRSGDLSVYWYQQSLDQGLQFLIQYYNGEERAKGNILERFSAQQFPDLHSELNLSSLELGDSALYFCASSVGGYDQPQHFGDGTRLSIL.

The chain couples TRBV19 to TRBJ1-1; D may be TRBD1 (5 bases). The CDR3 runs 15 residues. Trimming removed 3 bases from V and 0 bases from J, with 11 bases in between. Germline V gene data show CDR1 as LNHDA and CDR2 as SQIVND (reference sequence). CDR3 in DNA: TGTGCCAGTAGTATCCGGGGGGTCATGAACACTGAAGCTTTCTTT. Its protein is CASSIRGVMNTEAFF.

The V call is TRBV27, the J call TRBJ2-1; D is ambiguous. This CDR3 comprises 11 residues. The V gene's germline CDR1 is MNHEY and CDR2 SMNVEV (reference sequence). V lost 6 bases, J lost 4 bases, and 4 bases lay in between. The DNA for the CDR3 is TGTGCCAGCAGCAAATACAATGAGCAGTTCTTC. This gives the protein CASSKYNEQFF.

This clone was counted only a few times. The CDR3 DNA sequence: TGTGCCAGCAGCCGCACCCCCGGGACTAGCGGGGACTACGAGCAGTACTTC. Translation gives CASSRTPGTSGDYEQYF. The V and J genes are TRBV9 and TRBJ2-7, with TRBD2 matching over 13 bases. The CDR3 extends over 17 amino acids. V was clipped by 4 bases and J by 3 bases; unmatched bases: 10. Per germline, CDR1 SGDLS and CDR2 YYNGEE.

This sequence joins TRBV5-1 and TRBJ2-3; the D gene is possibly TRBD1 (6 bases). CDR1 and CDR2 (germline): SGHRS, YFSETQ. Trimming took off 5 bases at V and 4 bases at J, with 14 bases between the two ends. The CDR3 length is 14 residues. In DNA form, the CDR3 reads TGCGCCAGCAGAGAGGGGGTCGGGGCAGATACGCAGTATTTT. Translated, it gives CASREGVGADTQYF.

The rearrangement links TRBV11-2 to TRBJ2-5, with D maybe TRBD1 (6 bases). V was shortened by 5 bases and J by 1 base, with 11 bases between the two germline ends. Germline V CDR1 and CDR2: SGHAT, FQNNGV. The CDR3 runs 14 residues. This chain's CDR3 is CASSHRVGQETQYF. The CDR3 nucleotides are TGTGCCAGCAGCCACAGGGTGGGCCAAGAGACCCAGTACTTC.

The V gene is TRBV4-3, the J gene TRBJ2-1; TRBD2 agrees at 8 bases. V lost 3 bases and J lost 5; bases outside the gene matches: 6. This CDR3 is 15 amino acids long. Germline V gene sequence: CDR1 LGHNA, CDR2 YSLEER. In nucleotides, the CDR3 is TGCGCCAGCAGCCACCGGACTAGCTTAAACAATGAGCAGTTCTTC. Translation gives CASSHRTSLNNEQFF.

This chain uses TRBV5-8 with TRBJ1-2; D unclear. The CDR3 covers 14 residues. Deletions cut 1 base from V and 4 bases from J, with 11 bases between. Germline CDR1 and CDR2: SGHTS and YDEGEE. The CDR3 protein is CASSLRAAGYGYTF. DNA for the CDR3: TGTGCCAGCAGCTTGCGCGCAGCAGGCTATGGCTACACCTTC.

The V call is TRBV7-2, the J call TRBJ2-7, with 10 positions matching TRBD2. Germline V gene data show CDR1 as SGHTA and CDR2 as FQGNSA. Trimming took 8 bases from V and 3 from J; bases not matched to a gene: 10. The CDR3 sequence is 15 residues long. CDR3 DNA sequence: TGTGCCAGCCGTCGGGGGCTAGCGGGAGACTACGAGCAGTACTTC. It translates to CASRRGLAGDYEQYF. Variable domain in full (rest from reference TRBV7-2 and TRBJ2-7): GAGVSQSPSNKVTEKGKDVELRCDPISGHTALYWYRQSLGQGLEFLIYFQGNSAPDKSGLPSDRFSAERTGGSVSTLTIQRTQQEDSAVYLCASRRGLAGDYEQYFGPGTRLTVT.

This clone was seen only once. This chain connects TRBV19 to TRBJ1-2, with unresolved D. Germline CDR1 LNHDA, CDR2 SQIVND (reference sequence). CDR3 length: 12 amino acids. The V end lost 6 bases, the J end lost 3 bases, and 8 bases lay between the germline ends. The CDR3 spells CASSLRDYGYTF. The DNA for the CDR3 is TGTGCCAGTAGCCTCCGGGACTATGGCTACACCTTC.

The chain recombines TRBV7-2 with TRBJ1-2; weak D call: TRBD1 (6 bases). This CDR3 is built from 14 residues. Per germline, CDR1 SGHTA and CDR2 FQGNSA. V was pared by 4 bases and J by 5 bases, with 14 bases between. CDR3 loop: CASSSAGDRYGYTF. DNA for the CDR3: TGTGCCAGCAGCTCTGCAGGGGATCGGTATGGCTACACCTTC. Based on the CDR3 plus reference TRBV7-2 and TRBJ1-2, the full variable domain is GAGVSQSPSNKVTEKGKDVELRCDPISGHTALYWYRQSLGQGLEFLIYFQGNSAPDKSGLPSDRFSAERTGGSVSTLTIQRTQQEDSAVYLCASSSAGDRYGYTFGSGTRLTVV.

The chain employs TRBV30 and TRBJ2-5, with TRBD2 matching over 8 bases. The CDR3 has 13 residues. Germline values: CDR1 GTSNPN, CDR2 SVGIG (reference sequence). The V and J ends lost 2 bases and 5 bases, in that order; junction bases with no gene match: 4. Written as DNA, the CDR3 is TGTGCCTGGAGTTGGACTAGCCGGGAGACCCAGTACTTC. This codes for CAWSWTSRETQYF.